The 24 T cell receptor beta chains reported below all come from one sample, sequenced in a study of cytomegalovirus exposure and HLA in healthy donors. PCR primers comprised 60 Vbeta and 13 Jbeta primers. Clones were read by immunoSEQ multiplex PCR, and TCRdb kept only the in-frame ones, dropping some. Counted here are 120,000 or so clones, roughly 75% occurring once; the ten biggest clones make up roughly 3.5%. The material sequenced was PBMCs. The receptors shown here come from a woman aged 45-65 years in good health and CMV-seronegative.

This chain links TRBV5-6 with TRBJ2-7, with D possibly being TRBD1 (7 bases). CDR1 and CDR2 (germline): SGHDT, YYEEEE. Deletions cut 4 bases from V and 6 bases from J, with 14 bases between. The CDR3 covers 13 residues. The chain's CDR3 is CASSPTGRSEQYF. The DNA of the CDR3 is TGTGCCAGCAGCCCGACAGGGAGGAGCGAGCAGTACTTC.

This clone was recorded once. The V call is TRBV18, the J call TRBJ2-7, with 10 bases matching TRBD1. Germline V CDR1 and CDR2: KGHSH, LQKENI. The V gene end was trimmed by 0 bases and the J gene end by 4 bases; junction bases not matched to a gene: 3. This CDR3 has 15 residues. Written as DNA, the CDR3 is TGTGCCAGCTCACCACCGACGGGACAGGGGTACGAGCAGTACTTC. This translates into CASSPPTGQGYEQYF. Full variable domain (outside the CDR3, taken from reference TRBV18 and TRBJ2-7): NAGVMQNPRHLVRRRGQEARLRCSPMKGHSHVYWYRQLPEEGLKFMVYLQKENIIDESGMPKERFSAEFPKEGPSILRIQQVVRGDSAAYFCASSPPTGQGYEQYFGPGTRLTVT.

V gene TRBV27 combines with J gene TRBJ2-3; maybe TRBD2 (6 bases). The V end was cut by 3 bases, the J end by 4 bases, with 11 bases between. Germline CDR1 and CDR2: MNHEY and SMNVEV (reference sequence). The length of the CDR3 is 14 residues. The DNA of the CDR3 is TGTGCCAGCAGTTTCTCCGGGGGTGCAGATACGCAGTATTTT. The encoded protein is CASSFSGGADTQYF.

This clone is a singleton in its sample. The rearrangement links TRBV19 to TRBJ1-1, with D maybe TRBD1 (6 bases). The CDR3 is 15 residues long. V lost 5 bases and J 0 bases, leaving 13 bases between the germline ends. Germline V CDR1 and CDR2: LNHDA, SQIVND (reference sequence). The CDR3 sequence is CASSPSRTVNTEAFF. The CDR3 DNA sequence: TGTGCCAGTAGTCCCTCCCGGACAGTGAACACTGAAGCTTTCTTT.

CDR3 protein: CASSIGDFYEQYF. The CDR3 DNA is TGTGCCAGTAGTATCGGGGATTTCTACGAGCAGTACTTC. The V call is TRBV19, the J call TRBJ2-7, with D tentatively TRBD2 (5 bases). CDR3 length: 13 residues. V lost 3 bases and J lost 3, with 9 bases in between. CDR1 and CDR2 (germline): LNHDA, SQIVND (reference sequence). Complete variable domain (other parts from reference TRBV19 and TRBJ2-7): DGGITQSPKYLFRKEGQNVTLSCEQNLNHDAMYWYRQDPGQGLRLIYYSQIVNDFQKGDIAEGYSVSREKKESFPLTVTSAQKNPTAFYLCASSIGDFYEQYFGPGTRLTVT.

The chain links TRBV11-2 to TRBJ2-7; TRBD1 aligns across 8 bases. J gave up 6 bases and V 8 bases, and 9 bases lay outside the gene matches. From germline, CDR1 is SGHAT and CDR2 FQNNGV. CDR3 length: 13 amino acids. The CDR3 DNA reads TGTGCCAGCTCGCAGGACAGGGCAGGCGAGCAGTACTTC. It specifies CASSQDRAGEQYF.

The rearrangement joins TRBV30 to TRBJ2-7, with a possible D match to TRBD1 (6 bases). The CDR3 is made up of 12 amino acids. Looked up from germline, CDR1 is GTSNPN and CDR2 is SVGIG (reference sequence). The V and J ends lost 2 bases and 4 bases respectively, with 9 bases between them. CDR3 sequence reads: CAWSRTGYEQYF. Written as DNA, the CDR3 is TGTGCCTGGAGTCGTACAGGGTACGAGCAGTACTTC.

The rearrangement uses TRBV7-9 and TRBJ2-5; D gene unclear. The J call is uncertain, as TRBJ2-7 better fits the DNA end. Germline V lookup: CDR1 SEHNR, CDR2 FQNEAQ (reference sequence). CDR3 length equals 14 residues. In DNA form, the CDR3 reads TGTGCCAGCAGCTTAGAAGAGAAATACTACGAGCAGTACTTC. The encoded protein is CASSLEEKYYEQYF.

V gene TRBV7-9 combines with J gene TRBJ2-7; possible D gene TRBD2, 6 bases. The germline CDR1 and CDR2 sequences are SEHNR and FQNEAQ (reference sequence). The CDR3 totals 15 residues. Trimming took 3 bases from V and 5 from J, leaving 17 bases between them. Written as DNA, the CDR3 is TGTGCCAGCAGCTTCCGTCGGGGAGGCCACGACGAGCAGTACTTC. Residues: CASSFRRGGHDEQYF.

The chain joins TRBV7-3 to TRBJ2-5; possibly TRBD2 for D (5 bases). Germline V gives CDR1 SGHTA, CDR2 FQGTGA. This CDR3 has 13 residues. The ends were cut back, 5 bases at V and 5 bases at J, with 12 bases in the middle. The CDR3 DNA follows: TGTGCCAGCAGCCCACGTGGCGGGGAGACCCAGTACTTC. Translating gives CASSPRGGETQYF.

J is TRBJ1-2 and V is TRBV30; no clear D gene. Trimming took 0 bases from V and 9 from J, leaving 11 bases between them. Germline V CDR1 and CDR2: GTSNPN, SVGIG (reference sequence). This CDR3 has 12 amino acids. The CDR3 loop is CAWSVSGISYTF. The CDR3 DNA sequence: TGTGCCTGGAGTGTTTCGGGGATCAGCTACACCTTC.

The V and J genes are TRBV9 and TRBJ2-2; the match to TRBD2 covers 9 bases. V lost 2 bases, J lost 5 bases, and 7 bases stayed unmatched. The CDR3 has 16 amino acids. Per germline, CDR1 SGDLS and CDR2 YYNGEE. CDR3 bases: TGTGCCAGCAGCGTGTTAGCGGGAGTTGAAACCGGGGAGCTGTTTTTT. Protein product: CASSVLAGVETGELFF. The full variable domain, in which reference TRBV9 and TRBJ2-2 provide the parts outside the CDR3, is DSGVTQTPKHLITATGQRVTLRCSPRSGDLSVYWYQQSLDQGLQFLIQYYNGEERAKGNILERFSAQQFPDLHSELNLSSLELGDSALYFCASSVLAGVETGELFFGEGSRLTVL.

This clone was recorded a few times. The genes are TRBV7-3 and TRBJ2-2, with TRBD1 as a possible D gene (6 bases). The germline V and J ends were trimmed by 1 base and 0 bases, with 9 bases remaining between them. The CDR3 is 16 residues long. Germline loops: CDR1 SGHTA, CDR2 FQGTGA. CDR3 DNA sequence: TGTGCCAGCAGCTTAAGTGGGACAACGAACACCGGGGAGCTGTTTTTT. It specifies CASSLSGTTNTGELFF.

The CDR3 coding sequence is TGTGCCAGCAGCCCCCTAGGGGACAAGACCTACGAGCAGTACTTC. It encodes CASSPLGDKTYEQYF. V usage is TRBV7-2 and J usage is TRBJ2-7; D is possibly TRBD1 (6 bases). Germline V CDR1 and CDR2: SGHTA, FQGNSA. Trimming removed 5 bases from V and 2 bases from J, with 16 bases in between. CDR3 length: 15 amino acids.

This clone has only a few counts. The V call is TRBV27, the J call TRBJ1-4; D might be TRBD1 (6 bases). The CDR3 spans 14 residues. The germline V gene encodes CDR1 MNHEY and CDR2 SMNVEV (reference sequence). Trimming removed 6 bases from V and 7 bases from J, with 15 bases in between. CDR3: CASRSRGEGEKLFF. As DNA, the CDR3 is TGTGCCAGCAGATCAAGGGGGGAGGGTGAAAAACTGTTTTTT.

V is TRBV30 and J is TRBJ1-3; TRBD1 matches at 10 bases. The CDR3 consists of 18 residues. Germline V gene sequence: CDR1 GTSNPN, CDR2 SVGIG (reference sequence). Unmatched junction bases numbered 10, after V lost 2 bases and J lost 0 bases. The CDR3 region is CAWSRGTGVYSSGNTIYF. The CDR3 DNA reads as TGTGCCTGGAGTAGGGGGACAGGGGTTTATAGCTCTGGAAACACCATATATTTT.

The genes are TRBV6-6 and TRBJ2-5; 7 bases are shared with TRBD1. The V and J ends lost 6 bases and 5 bases, in that order; junction bases with no gene match: 6. CDR1 is MNHNY and CDR2 is SVGAGI in the germline V gene (reference sequence). This CDR3 is built from 13 residues. Written as DNA, the CDR3 is TGTGCCAGCAGACGACAGGGTGGGGAGACCCAGTACTTC. The encoded protein is CASRRQGGETQYF.

The rearrangement joins TRBV5-4 to TRBJ1-4; D possibly corresponds to TRBD1 (6 bases). The CDR3 consists of 14 residues. Germline assignment: CDR1 SGHNT and CDR2 YYREEE (reference sequence). Between the trimmed V and J ends, which lost 4 bases and 7 bases, there was a span of 14 bases. CDR3 loop: CASSRGGSTEKLFF. The CDR3 DNA follows: TGTGCCAGCAGCAGGGGGGGATCAACTGAAAAACTGTTTTTT.

Only one count was recorded for this clone. The chain is built from TRBV7-9 and TRBJ2-1, with TRBD2 matching 12 bases. The V segment lost 8 bases and the J segment 7 bases; nucleotides outside the gene matches: 12. Looked up from germline, CDR1 is SEHNR and CDR2 is FQNEAQ (reference sequence). This CDR3 region has 16 residues. This chain's CDR3 is CASQDGLAGNLNEQFF. CDR3 in DNA: TGTGCCAGCCAAGATGGACTAGCGGGAAACTTGAATGAGCAGTTCTTC.

This clone is deemed medium-sized. V gene TRBV5-5 combines with J gene TRBJ1-4; the match to TRBD1 covers 8 bases. Germline-derived CDR1 and CDR2 are SGHKS and YYEKEE (reference sequence). V was clipped by 0 bases and J by 0 bases; unmatched bases: 1. CDR3 length equals 16 residues. The CDR3 spells CASSLVQGATNEKLFF. In DNA form, the CDR3 reads TGTGCCAGCAGCTTGGTACAGGGGGCAACTAATGAAAAACTGTTTTTT.

The chain carries TRBV19 and TRBJ2-4; 9 bases line up with TRBD2. The CDR3 is made up of 18 amino acids. Trimming cost V 4 bases and J 2 bases; bases outside gene matches: 12. The germline V gene has CDR1 LNHDA and CDR2 SQIVND (reference sequence). This chain's CDR3 is CASSSTYSGRGTKNIQYF. CDR3 bases: TGTGCCAGTAGTAGCACCTATAGCGGGAGAGGGACCAAAAACATTCAGTACTTC.

The J gene is TRBJ1-1, the V gene TRBV5-1; a weak D match, TRBD1 (5 bases). V lost 1 base and J 3 bases, leaving 10 bases between the germline ends. CDR1 and CDR2 (germline): SGHRS, YFSETQ. The CDR3 runs 14 residues. CDR3 nucleotides: TGCGCCAGCAGCTTGACCCAGGGTTACACTGAAGCTTTCTTT. Its protein product is CASSLTQGYTEAFF. Full variable domain (rest looked up from reference TRBV5-1 and TRBJ1-1): KAGVTQTPRYLIKTRGQQVTLSCSPISGHRSVSWYQQTPGQGLQFLFEYFSETQRNKGNFPGRFSGRQFSNSRSEMNVSTLELGDSALYLCASSLTQGYTEAFFGQGTRLTVV.

The rearrangement uses TRBV11-2 and TRBJ1-1; tentatively, D is TRBD1 (5 bases). The CDR3 spans 13 residues. Germline CDR1 SGHAT, CDR2 FQNNGV. V lost 0 bases, J lost 9 bases, and 11 bases lay in between. CDR3 coding DNA: TGTGCCAGCAGCTTAGAGTGGGCAGGGCAAGCTTTCTTT. It specifies CASSLEWAGQAFF.

This chain links TRBV28 with TRBJ2-1; D unclear. This CDR3 has 15 amino acids. The V gene's germline CDR1 is MDHEN and CDR2 SYDVKM. Trimming took off 2 bases at V and 4 bases at J, with 12 bases between the two ends. CDR3 protein: CASSLGQVEYNEQFF. The CDR3, as DNA: TGTGCCAGCAGTTTAGGGCAGGTAGAATACAATGAGCAGTTCTTC.